This TCR beta chain derives from a study of CD4 T cells in relation to SARS-CoV-2 and coronaviruses (dated by TCRdb to about 2021). Study-wide context: In the ViraFEST assay, PBMCs were grown with antigen for around nine days, and TCR beta CDR3s were then sequenced to identify antigen-specific clonal expansions. An HIV-1 Nef peptide pool or a no-peptide culture served as the negative reference condition. Patient-derived lymphoblastoid cell lines were used to map the HLA restriction of shared crossreactive spike epitopes. At the level of individual TCR clonotypes, the study measured memory CD4+ T cell crossreactivity between SARS-CoV-2 spike protein and common cold coronavirus spike proteins. Samples from three pre-COVID donors and the naive versus memory experiments were sequenced with the Adaptive Biotechnologies TCR-sequencing kit; other data were Illumina-based. A different TCR-beta assay, based on Illumina, was used to sequence expansion assays from other donors in the study.

Comment on this clone: Its antigen remains undetermined. Base qualities are missing; no much larger clone stands one base away.

CD4+ T cells from unexposed donors were collected before the COVID-19 pandemic (2011-2018). The EasySep CD4+ T cell isolation kit was used to isolate CD4+ T cells once the cultures had run for approximately ten days. As far as cell numbers permitted, CD4+ T cells from unexposed donors were tested for reactivity against SARS-CoV-2 S and N as well as four spike pools from common cold coronaviruses. Each well held 1.5 million to 2.5 million PBMCs cultured in IMDM containing roughly 5% human AB serum and approximately 9 IU/ml IL-2. Half of the culture medium was replaced with fresh IL-2-containing medium on days 3 and 7. Triplicate replicate wells were generally used for each peptide culture condition. Leukapheresis product for the unexposed donors was bought commercially. Ficoll-Paque PLUS gradient centrifugation was used to isolate PBMCs from leukapheresis product or whole blood. PBMCs were either cryopreserved at -140 degrees C or used fresh in the expansion assay. The QIAamp Micro DNA Kit was used to extract genomic DNA from the CD4+ T cells.

Here is what the overall study found, with its caveats: Roughly 64% of donors had memory CD4+ clonotypes that crossrecognized SARS-CoV-2 and at least one common cold coronavirus spike. Small numbers of patients and of tested TCRs limited the study. Pre-pandemic and post-infection samples were not both contributed by any donor, so tracing of the source of pre-existing responses was limited. Significantly weaker SARS-CoV-2-driven expansion was shown by crossreactive clones than by monoreactive clones, consistent with antigenic imprinting. Because the crossreactivity analysis focused on spike protein, crossreactivity against other viral proteins was not assessed.

From V the trimming removes 10 bases and from J it removes 1 base, while the gene matches leave 10 bases of the junction unaccounted for. CDR1 and CDR2, looked up from the germline V gene, are MGHDK and SYGVNS. From cysteine to phenylalanine, the CDR3 is 15 amino acids long. Kept here is only the CDR3 DNA, which spans 45 bases and is read in frame from base 1. Library generation was performed with the immunoSEQ multiplex PCR assay. Per the source publication's procedure: During preprocessing, nonproductive sequences were discarded, as were any CDR3s that did not begin with C, did not end with F or W, or were shorter than 7 amino acids. The MANAFEST web app was used to call antigen-specific clonotypes on the basis of expansion compared with the reference and with other culture wells. A clone was considered positive if the clone showed significant expansion compared with the reference culture in 2 of 3 replicate wells at an FDR below 0.05. Positive clones also required significant expansion versus all other tandem wells and an odds ratio above 5. CDR3 homology was measured as pairwise Levenshtein distance, computed with the stringdist R package after trimming three terminal residues from each end. The immuneACCESS repertoire file appears here via TCRdb, limited to in-frame rearrangements. These files lack a portion of the clones; in checked studies, under half of the deficit traces to unresolved V genes, and the cause of the others is not known. Clone size and V and J calls were adopted from that table, with D and trimming inferred from the DNA. Within this sample are some 23,000 clones, with 76% of them counted one time only. Together, the top ten hold roughly 22% of the sample.

The V gene is TRBV25-1 and the J gene is TRBJ1-2; TRBD1 fits 9 bases in the junction. Input material: CD4+ T cells from PBMCs, cultured in vitro. This TCR was sampled from a human donor in good health. The nucleotide sequence reads as follows: TGTGCCACCTCCGACCGGGACAGGGATAACTATGGCTACACCTTC. This gives the protein CATSDRDRDNYGYTF.